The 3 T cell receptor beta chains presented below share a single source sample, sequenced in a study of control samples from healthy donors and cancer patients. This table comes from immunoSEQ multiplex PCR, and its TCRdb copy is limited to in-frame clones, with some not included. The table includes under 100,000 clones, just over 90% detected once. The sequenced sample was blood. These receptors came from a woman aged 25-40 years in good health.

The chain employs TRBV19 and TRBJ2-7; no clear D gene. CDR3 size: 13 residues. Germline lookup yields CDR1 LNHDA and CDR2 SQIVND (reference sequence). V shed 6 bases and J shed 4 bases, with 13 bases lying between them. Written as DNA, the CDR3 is TGTGCCAGTAGCCCCCCGGACGGTTACGAGCAGTACTTC. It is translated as CASSPPDGYEQYF.

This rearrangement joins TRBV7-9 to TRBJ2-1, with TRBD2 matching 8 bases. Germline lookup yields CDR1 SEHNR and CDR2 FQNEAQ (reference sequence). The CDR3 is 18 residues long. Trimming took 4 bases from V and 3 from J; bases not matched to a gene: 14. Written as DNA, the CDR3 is TGTGCCAGCAGCTCTATTAACCAAGCGGGAGTGAACTACAATGAGCAGTTCTTC. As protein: CASSSINQAGVNYNEQFF.

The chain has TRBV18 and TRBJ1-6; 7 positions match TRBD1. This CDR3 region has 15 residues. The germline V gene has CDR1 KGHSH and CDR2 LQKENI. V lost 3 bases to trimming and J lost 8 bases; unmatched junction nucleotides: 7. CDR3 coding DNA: TGTGCCAGCTCACCCTCCGCAACAGGGGATTCACCCCTCCACTTT. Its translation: CASSPSATGDSPLHF.